What follows is one T cell receptor beta chain and its context. It lacks a known antigen. There are no base qualities to consult, and no much larger clone falls within one base. The sample belongs to a study of cytomegalovirus exposure and HLA in healthy donors (dated by TCRdb to 2015 to 2018). Describing the broader study: In an earlier analysis of 587 of the donors, around 300 Gb of sequence data and roughly 100 million unique TCR beta sequences from about 179 million T cells were reported. An early release that covered some 640 HLA-typed donors contained around 300 gigabases of sequencing data and 70 million to 100 million unique TCR sequences. Of the roughly 420 genotyped donors, approximately 80% were placed in the genetic ancestry cluster associated with self-reported Caucasian donors. The study aimed to test whether cataloging public T cell receptors could reveal signatures of past pathogen exposure. Using immunosequencing, the study profiled T cell repertoires from 666 subjects and related those repertoires to cytomegalovirus serostatus. A separate validation cohort of over 95 different subjects was used in addition to the roughly 670-subject first cohort. To predict cytomegalovirus infection status, the study brought together high-throughput TCR immunosequencing, statistical association of individual TCRs with disease status, and machine learning. A later analysis re-examined previously published TCR beta repertoires from 600 to 700 donors and added high-resolution HLA genotyping to investigate patterns of TCR occurrence. Rather than drawing on any new phenotypic data, the later analysis identified candidate immune exposures from TCR beta sequences and the way those sequences occurred across donors. An earlier analysis of about 600 of the donors used high-throughput TCR beta sequencing to judge whether each TCR beta V gene segment behaved as functional or pseudogenic. Donor age, sex, ethnicity and CMV serostatus were compiled together with the repertoire data. A later genetic analysis used genome-wide SNP genotypes for about 65% of the 666 donors, treating that subset as a discovery cohort. Every discovery cohort repertoire had been produced on one sequencing platform. HLA typing covered class I and class II loci at four-digit resolution. Typing coverage varied by locus: roughly 629-630 donors for A, B, C, DRB1 and DQB1; approximately 500 for DQA1; around 570 for DPA1; 450 to 480 for DPB1. Because of strong linkage in the cohort, roughly five DR-DQ haplotypes were treated as single units for association and clustering. On average, 235,054 unique TCR beta nucleotide sequences were sequenced per donor among about 400 genotyped donors of the cohort, with about 19% of those sequences being non-productive. The study at large found these results: The cohort was sequenced for TCR beta chains only, and without alpha or paired-chain data the features that could be detected were limited. Roughly uniform sequencing depth across donors was assumed in presence/absence analyses, although this assumption may not hold. A later genetic analysis associated a missense DCLRE1C variant with V-gene and J-gene trimming of TCR beta chains, and an independent cohort replicated the association. Strong co-occurrence of HLA alleles, especially DR and DQ, made assigning TCR associations to individual alleles difficult. Linkage disequilibrium might explain the correlated functional status among segregating V segments, but an unknown experimental factor could not be excluded. A later analysis found that most CMV-associated TCR beta chains appeared HLA-restricted, with HLA associations seemingly driven largely by CMV exposure. In a later analysis, HLA-associated TCR beta chains were found to be more clonally expanded and to have lower generation probabilities than equally common non-associated chains. A later analysis associated 16,951 TCR beta sequences with specific HLA alleles at a false discovery rate of 0.05. Some IMGT-functional V segments, including TRBV6-2 and TRBV6-3, could not be distinguished by the 87-base-pair reads and were therefore excluded. A later genetic analysis reported fewer N-insertions in productive TCRs among donors in an Asian-associated ancestry cluster than the approximately 700-donor mean. According to a later analysis, parvovirus B19, influenza, CMV and Epstein-Barr virus appeared linked to several top co-occurrence clusters. A further reported finding was that TCR beta sequences accurately predicted the HLA-A and HLA-B alleles for most subjects in the first cohort. A cluster of highly shared sequence variants was judged likely to be a technical artifact of the sequencing pipeline. Three of the identified cytomegalovirus-associated TCR beta chains were confirmed in vitro to be specific for cytomegalovirus antigens. In an earlier analysis of around 600 of the donors, most TCR beta V segments appeared in productive rearrangements about 87% or about 30% of the time, broadly matching IMGT annotations. Because HLA typing was missing for some donors at each locus, association tests included only the typed subset. According to the authors, the approach could potentially be generalized to other disease states and immunological phenotypes. Because counts were too low, some 16 rarely observed V segments, including chromosome 9 orphons, were excluded from the earlier analysis of some 590 of the donors. The study listed 150 to 200 TCR beta chains as associated with cytomegalovirus. The classifier was reported to diagnose cytomegalovirus status with high specificity and sensitivity in both the original and validation cohorts. In a later analysis, TCR association rates were found to vary across HLA loci, with the most associated TCRs seen for DRB1 alleles and the fewest for HLA-C alleles. Immune exposure information for the cohort was limited to CMV serostatus. Most TCR sequences were observed very rarely across donors, whereas some public TCRs were present in many individuals.

Library preparation was by the immunoSEQ multiplex PCR assay. The multiplex PCR relied on a mix of 60 forward primers for TCR Vbeta segments and 13 reverse primers for TCR Jbeta segments. The CDR3 region of rearranged TCR beta genes was amplified from genomic DNA by a multiplex PCR assay. The Illumina HiSeq System was used to sequence the amplified TCR beta libraries as 87-base-pair reads. The authors' analysis ran thus. In a later analysis, roughly 80 million unique TCR beta chains were counted across the roughly 610 repertoires, and roughly 9.9 million of these chains were shared by at least two donors. To remove PCR and sequencing errors, raw reads were error-corrected and collapsed into unique sequences using a nearest-neighbor algorithm that merged closely related sequences. CDR3 sequences were aligned to IMGT reference sequences to assign V, D and J gene segments. For a sequence to be retained, at least a six-nucleotide match to both a V gene segment and a J gene segment was required. A rearrangement counted as productive if the CDR3 had no stop codons and remained in frame with V and J, and every other rearrangement counted as non-productive. Following IMGT convention, CDR3 was defined as the stretch from the second conserved V-encoded cysteine to the conserved J-encoded phenylalanine. Sequences without an unambiguous match to a single V gene segment were excluded from the earlier analysis of 500 to 700 of the donors. In an earlier analysis of approximately 610 of the donors, V segments were called functional above 56.7% productive rearrangements and were called segregating when the between-donor standard deviation exceeded 5%. A statistical classification framework was developed to diagnose cytomegalovirus status using the catalog of TCR beta chain sequences. V and J gene assignment, in a later analysis, came from comparing TCR nucleotide sequences with IMGT/GENE-DB human TR gene sequences. Using the TCRdist pipeline, a later analysis assigned CDR3 sequences along with most-parsimonious VDJ recombination scenarios. In a later analysis, each TCR beta chain was defined by its CDR3 amino acid sequence together with its V-gene family, and reads lacking a unique V-gene family were excluded. A later analysis removed 500 to 650 highly shared, low-generation-probability nucleotide sequences to deal with suspected cross-contamination and a sequencing artifact. For each public chain, a later analysis derived a clonal expansion index from normalized ranks of inferred template counts within each repertoire. In a later analysis, generation probabilities were computed with a VDJ recombination model fitted to out-of-frame rearrangements, and the resulting probabilities were checked against IGoR. A later analysis scored TCR-TCR, TCR-HLA and TCR-CMV co-occurrence with hypergeometric tests, applying a repertoire-size bias correction to TCR pairs. To estimate false discovery rates, a later analysis permuted the HLA or CMV assignments 20 times. In a later analysis, co-occurring TCRs were grouped with DBSCAN, and TCRdist sequence similarity was added when clustering was performed within HLA-allele-positive subsets. Repertoires with fewer than 30,000 or more than 120,000 public chains were left out of co-occurrence clustering, as were about five repertoires with anomalous nucleotide sharing. TCRdb provides this immuneACCESS table in a form limited to in-frame rearrangements. Some clones are lacking; in checked studies, under half of them reflect an unresolved V gene, and why the rest are absent is not known. Clonal size and the V and J genes are those of that table, whereas D and trimming came from the DNA. A total of roughly 190,000 clones appear in this sample, around four fifths of them only once. The ten largest clones capture over 2.5% of the sample.

The cohort consisted of more than 650 healthy bone marrow donors. All cohort members were sampled while nominally healthy, although unrecorded immune exposures were likely present. The donor tested CMV seropositive and was one of the 289 seropositive cohort members. Every donor gave a peripheral blood sample, and the peripheral blood mononuclear cells from that sample were used for TCR beta sequencing. Genomic DNA was extracted from the blood cell samples with the Qiagen DNeasy Blood Extraction Kit. The junction shows trimming of 6 bases on V and 1 base on J, and the gene matches do not reach 2 bases of it. From its cysteine to its phenylalanine, the CDR3 spans 15 amino acids. The sequence is cut down to CDR3 DNA, 45 bases in frame from base 1. CDR1 and CDR2, looked up from the germline V gene, are MNHEY and SVGAGI.

The TCR comes from a woman aged 45-60 years in good health and CMV-seropositive. The sample comprised PBMCs. The chain employs TRBV6-5 and TRBJ2-3, with TRBD2 identical over 12 junction bases. In nucleotide form, the sequence is TGTGCCAGCAGACGGACTAGCGGGGGCACAGATACGCAGTATTTT. Translated, it reads CASRRTSGGTDTQYF.